The 24 T cell receptor beta chains presented below share a single source sample, sequenced in a study of breast tumors, draining lymph nodes, adjacent tissues. Breast cancer patients provided tissue from their axillary draining lymph nodes. Each CDR3 protein is one row after TCRdb ran MiXCR on the multiplex PCR reads. Among 150,000 to 200,000 distinct CDR3 sequences listed, 30% to 35% were seen once. Sequenced: axillary lymph node tissue. All receptors derive from a female donor with breast cancer. Some clones in this sample may be carry-over from other donors' samples.

The V gene is TRBV2, the J gene TRBJ1-2, with D perhaps matching TRBD1 (5 bases). V lost 6 bases and J lost 4, with 18 bases in between. The CDR3 covers 15 residues. Germline V CDR1 and CDR2: SNHLY, FYNNEI. CDR3 in DNA: TGTGCCAGCAGGACAGACAGCTCCCTAAGCTATGGCTACACCTTC. It is translated as CASRTDSSLSYGYTF. The full variable domain, completed using reference TRBV2 and TRBJ1-2, is EPEVTQTPSHQVTQMGQEVILRCVPISNHLYFYWYRQILGQKVEFLVSFYNNEISEKSEIFDDQFSVERPDGSNFTLKIRSTKLEDSAMYFCASRTDSSLSYGYTFGSGTRLTVV.

This clonotype was detected only once. This chain uses TRBV5-6 with TRBJ2-1; D is unresolved. V was clipped by 2 bases and J by 7 bases, with 13 bases between them. The CDR3 is made up of 14 amino acids. Germline CDR1 is SGHDT and CDR2 is YYEEEE. DNA of the CDR3: TGTGCCAGCAGCTTAGGTGTACGGTGGAATGAGCAGTTCTTC. Protein sequence: CASSLGVRWNEQFF.

The table lists this clonotype with many counts. The V and J genes are TRBV7-8 and TRBJ1-2; 8 nucleotides line up with TRBD1. This CDR3 contains 18 residues. V trimming: 4 bases; J trimming: 6 bases; junction bases outside the gene matches: 19. Looked up from germline, CDR1 is SGHVS and CDR2 is FQNEAQ. CDR3 sequence reads: CASSSFPGGTGIRNGYTF. CDR3 DNA: TGTGCCAGCAGCTCATTCCCCGGTGGGACAGGTATAAGGAATGGCTACACCTTC.

This chain connects TRBV28 to TRBJ1-5, with D possibly matching TRBD1 (5 bases). CDR3 length: 14 amino acids. Trimming shortened V by 5 bases and J by 6 bases, and 14 bases separated the two germline ends. The germline gives CDR1 MDHEN, CDR2 SYDVKM. CDR3 in amino acids: CASSPYHGGQPQHF. DNA of the CDR3: TGTGCCAGCAGTCCATACCATGGGGGTCAGCCCCAGCATTTT.

In its sample, this clonotype was seen many times. The rearrangement uses TRBV7-2 and TRBJ1-6, with no clear D. Germline V gene lookup returns CDR1 SGHTA and CDR2 FQGNSA. This CDR3 region has 15 residues. Between the trimmed V and J ends, which lost 1 base and 0 bases, there was a span of 4 bases. The CDR3 nucleotides are TGTGCCAGCAGCTTAGGGAGCTCCTATAATTCACCCCTCCACTTT. It codes for CASSLGSSYNSPLHF.

This clonotype has a count of ten or more. V gene TRBV12-3 or TRBV12-4 combines with J gene TRBJ2-5; TRBD2 agrees at 14 bases. This CDR3 contains 14 residues. V lost 6 bases to trimming and J lost 7 bases; unmatched junction nucleotides: 4. In nucleotides, the CDR3 is TGTGCCAGCAGCACCGGGACTAGCGGGGGGACCCAGTACTTC. Its translation: CASSTGTSGGTQYF.

The V gene is TRBV27, the J gene TRBJ2-7, with 7 bases aligning to TRBD1. With 5 bases clipped from V and 0 bases from J, the junction kept 7 bases outside the gene matches. The CDR3 loop spans 15 amino acids. Germline CDR1 and CDR2: MNHEY and SMNVEV (reference sequence). The CDR3 spells CASSANRGGSYEQYF. The CDR3 DNA follows: TGTGCCAGCAGTGCCAACAGGGGTGGCTCCTACGAGCAGTACTTC.

The chain joins TRBV12-3 or TRBV12-4 to TRBJ2-6, with TRBD2 identical over 9 bases. V lost 6 bases to trimming and J lost 5 bases; unmatched junction nucleotides: 8. CDR3 length: 16 amino acids. CDR3 loop: CASRQASGRWANVLTF. As DNA, the CDR3 is TGTGCCAGCAGACAAGCAAGCGGGAGGTGGGCCAACGTCCTGACTTTC.

This clonotype occurred many times. This rearrangement joins TRBV2 to TRBJ1-5, with 9 bases aligning to TRBD1. V gave up 4 bases and J gave up 2 bases; unmatched junction bases: 3. The CDR3 consists of 15 residues. Germline values: CDR1 SNHLY, CDR2 FYNNEI. Written as DNA, the CDR3 is TGTGCCAGCAGTGGGGACAGGGTTGGCAATCAGCCCCAGCATTTT. The encoded protein is CASSGDRVGNQPQHF. The entire variable domain, with the rest obtained from reference TRBV2 and TRBJ1-5, is as follows: EPEVTQTPSHQVTQMGQEVILRCVPISNHLYFYWYRQILGQKVEFLVSFYNNEISEKSEIFDDQFSVERPDGSNFTLKIRSTKLEDSAMYFCASSGDRVGNQPQHFGDGTRLSIL.

Ten or more counts support this clonotype. The rearrangement links TRBV9 to TRBJ1-4; 9 nucleotides align to TRBD1. Germline V gene data show CDR1 as SGDLS and CDR2 as YYNGEE. The CDR3 runs 15 residues. V shed 3 bases, J shed 5 bases, and the junction held 5 bases outside the gene matches. This CDR3 reads CASSAYDRGNEKLFF. CDR3 coding DNA: TGTGCCAGCAGCGCATATGACAGGGGGAATGAAAAACTGTTTTTT. Complete variable domain (other parts from reference TRBV9 and TRBJ1-4): DSGVTQTPKHLITATGQRVTLRCSPRSGDLSVYWYQQSLDQGLQFLIQYYNGEERAKGNILERFSAQQFPDLHSELNLSSLELGDSALYFCASSAYDRGNEKLFFGSGTQLSVL.

This clonotype appeared many times. A junction boundary mismatches the germline segment, possibly from a read error. The chain employs TRBV6-6 and TRBJ1-6; D is unclear. This CDR3 spans 14 amino acids. Germline loops: CDR1 MNHNY, CDR2 SVGAGI (reference sequence). CDR3 sequence (DNA): TGTGCCAGCAGTCACTCACCGTTCCTTTCACCCCTCCACTTT. Translated: CASSHSPFLSPLHF.

The V gene is TRBV15, the J gene TRBJ1-1; possibly TRBD1 for D (6 bases). Germline CDR1 is LNHNV and CDR2 is YYDKDF (reference sequence). There are 14 residues in the CDR3. The germline V and J ends were trimmed by 5 bases and 3 bases, with 13 bases remaining between them. The CDR3: CATSAEAGDTEAFF. For the CDR3, the DNA is TGTGCCACCAGCGCTGAGGCAGGGGACACTGAAGCTTTCTTT.

A few counts support this clonotype. The CDR3 DNA is TGTGCCACTGCGCTCTGGGGGGACACTGAAGCTTTCTTT. This codes for CATALWGDTEAFF. The chain links TRBV15 to TRBJ1-1; tentative D call: TRBD1 (5 bases). The CDR3 sequence is 13 residues long. Trimming cost V 9 bases and J 3 bases, with 14 bases left between them. Germline values: CDR1 LNHNV, CDR2 YYDKDF (reference sequence).

This clonotype appeared many times. For the CDR3, the DNA is TGTGCCACCAACAATGGCCCGAACACCGGGGAGCTGTTTTTT. It encodes CATNNGPNTGELFF. This chain links TRBV7-6 with TRBJ2-2; D not resolved. The germline V gene encodes CDR1 SGHVS and CDR2 FNYEAQ. The CDR3 runs to 14 residues. Trimming pared 10 bases from V and 0 bases from J, leaving 12 bases between.

Concerning this clonotype: Since a much larger clone is just one base distant, this may be a read error. The CDR3 DNA reads as TGTGCCAGCAGCTCCGTAGCGGGAGGGAGGTATGAGCAGCTCTTC. Encoded protein: CASSSVAGGRYEQLF. The chain combines TRBV7-3 with TRBJ2-1, with TRBD2 matching 11 bases. CDR3 length: 15 amino acids. CDR1 is SGHTA, CDR2 FQGTGA, per germline.

This clonotype has at least ten counts. The chain joins TRBV12-3 or TRBV12-4 to TRBJ2-3, with 9 bases matching TRBD2. V was pared by 5 bases and J by 9 bases, with 24 bases of the junction left unmatched. CDR3 length equals 19 residues. The CDR3: CASSGQRSRLAVAAETQYF. CDR3 bases: TGTGCCAGCAGTGGACAGAGATCCCGACTAGCGGTGGCAGCCGAGACGCAGTATTTT.

This clonotype was seen ten or more times. This chain connects TRBV7-8 to TRBJ1-2; D unclear. This CDR3 comprises 16 residues. Looked up from germline, CDR1 is SGHVS and CDR2 is FQNEAQ. Trimming stripped 6 bases from V and 6 bases from J, with 23 bases between. Written as DNA, the CDR3 is TGTGCCAGCAGGCTTTCAATCGACGGACGAGCTCATGGCTACACCTTC. It translates to CASRLSIDGRAHGYTF. Based on the CDR3 plus reference TRBV7-8 and TRBJ1-2, the full variable domain is GAGVSQSPRYKVAKRGQDVALRCDPISGHVSLFWYQQALGQGPEFLTYFQNEAQLDKSGLPSDRFFAERPEGSVSTLKIQRTQQEDSAVYLCASRLSIDGRAHGYTFGSGTRLTVV.

This clonotype came up many times. V is TRBV20-1 and J is TRBJ2-1; D may be TRBD1 (5 bases). V was shortened by 1 base and J by 0 bases, with 13 bases between the two germline ends. CDR1 and CDR2 from the germline V gene are DFQATT and SNEGSKA (reference sequence). The CDR3 runs 16 residues. The CDR3 DNA is TGCAGTGCTAGAGTTGGGCAGGGCGGCTCCTACAATGAGCAGTTCTTC. It specifies CSARVGQGGSYNEQFF.

This clonotype was seen at least ten times. V is TRBV10-3 and J is TRBJ2-7; D remains ambiguous. The germline gives CDR1 ENHRY, CDR2 SYGVKD. Trimming pared 0 bases from V and 3 bases from J, leaving 12 bases between. This CDR3 has 15 amino acids. The CDR3, as DNA: TGTGCCATCAGTGAGTCGGCAGCGATATTCTACGAGCAGTACTTC. It codes for CAISESAAIFYEQYF.

The chain employs TRBV9 and TRBJ2-1, with 12 bases aligning to TRBD2. The junction had 10 bases not matched to a gene; V was cut back by 6 bases and J by 9 bases. This CDR3 comprises 15 residues. CDR1 SGDLS and CDR2 YYNGEE come from the germline V gene. CDR3 amino acids: CASTQNLLAGGEQFF. The CDR3 coding sequence is TGTGCCAGCACCCAGAATCTACTAGCGGGGGGTGAGCAGTTCTTC.

In this sample, this clonotype turned up many times. This chain connects TRBV19 to TRBJ1-4, with a possible D match to TRBD1 (5 bases). Germline V gene data show CDR1 as LNHDA and CDR2 as SQIVND (reference sequence). V shed 7 bases and J shed 7 bases, with 16 bases lying between them. This CDR3 region has 14 residues. The CDR3 DNA reads as TGTGCCAGTACCCAAAGGCCCGGGGGTGAAAAACTGTTTTTT. Translation: CASTQRPGGEKLFF.

This clonotype came up many times. This chain links TRBV12-3 or TRBV12-4 with TRBJ2-7; TRBD1 might be the D (6 bases). V lost 4 bases to trimming and J lost 4 bases, with 8 bases between them. The CDR3 is made up of 12 amino acids. The CDR3 DNA is TGTGCCAGCAGTTGGGACATTTACGAGCAGTACTTC. It is translated as CASSWDIYEQYF.

In its sample, this clonotype was seen a few times. The genes are TRBV3-1 and TRBJ2-2, with TRBD2 identical over 12 bases. The J segment lost 0 bases and the V segment lost 2 bases, leaving 1 base of the junction unmatched. This CDR3 spans 17 amino acids. Germline V gene lookup returns CDR1 LGHDT and CDR2 YNNKEL (reference sequence). As DNA, the CDR3 is TGTGCCAGCAGCCAAAGACTAGCGGGAGCGAACACCGGGGAGCTGTTTTTT. Translated, it gives CASSQRLAGANTGELFF.

The CDR3 here is CATRDRALTNEKLFF. As DNA, the CDR3 is TGTGCCACTCGGGACAGGGCTTTAACTAATGAAAAACTGTTTTTT. This chain joins TRBV2 and TRBJ1-4; 9 positions match TRBD1. V gave up 10 bases and J gave up 1 base; unmatched junction bases: 7. Germline assignment: CDR1 SNHLY and CDR2 FYNNEI. The CDR3 length is 15 residues.